The 18 T cell receptor beta chains presented below share a single source sample, sequenced in a study of blood T cell repertoires in COVID-19 (dated by TCRdb to the early 2020s). Library method: the immunoSEQ multiplex PCR assay. Held by TCRdb, this immuneACCESS table contains in-frame sequences only and omits some clones. Under half of the omission traces to an unresolved V gene where checked; the cause of the rest is unknown. Across this sample there are about 160,000 clones, with roughly four fifths seen only once. Roughly 19% of the sample lies in the top ten. Material: peripheral blood. The receptors come from a woman aged 80 or over with acute or convalescent COVID-19.

The genes are TRBV19 and TRBJ2-2; 12 nucleotides align to TRBD2. J gave up 6 bases and V 7 bases, and 3 bases lay outside the gene matches. CDR1 and CDR2 from the germline V gene are LNHDA and SQIVND (reference sequence). The CDR3 loop spans 14 amino acids. The CDR3 DNA follows: TGTGCCAGTATTCTAGCGGGAGGGGCCGGGGAGCTGTTTTTT. The encoded protein is CASILAGGAGELFF.

V gene TRBV5-4 combines with J gene TRBJ2-5, with TRBD2 matching over 9 bases. Germline assignment: CDR1 SGHNT and CDR2 YYREEE (reference sequence). CDR3 length: 14 residues. Losses at the gene ends were 6 bases for V and 5 bases for J; bases not matched to a gene: 8. CDR3 nucleotide sequence: TGTGCCAGCAAGCTAGCGGGACGAGGGGAGACCCAGTACTTC. Translated: CASKLAGRGETQYF.

The V gene is TRBV5-1, the J gene TRBJ2-3; 13 nucleotides align to TRBD2. Trimming at V came to 5 bases and at J to 5 bases, leaving 8 bases not matched to a gene. This CDR3 comprises 16 residues. Germline V CDR1 and CDR2: SGHRS, YFSETQ. In nucleotides, the CDR3 is TGCGCCAGCAGTTGGGGGAGACTAGCGGGAGGAGATACGCAGTATTTT. Amino acid sequence: CASSWGRLAGGDTQYF.

This chain joins TRBV12-3 or TRBV12-4 and TRBJ1-2; D may be TRBD1 (6 bases). The CDR3 contains 13 residues. Trimming removed 6 bases at V and 4 bases at J, with 12 bases between. Here the CDR3 reads CASSGTRRYGYTF. DNA of the CDR3: TGTGCCAGCAGCGGGACACGTCGCTATGGCTACACCTTC.

This clone has only one observation. V usage is TRBV3-1 (or the pseudogene TRBV3-2) and J usage is TRBJ2-3; unclear D gene. V lost 6 bases and J lost 2, with 9 bases in between. The CDR3 is 13 amino acids. In germline, CDR1 is LGHDT, CDR2 YNNKEL (reference sequence). CDR3 region: CASRMSNTDTQYF. The DNA of the CDR3 is TGTGCCAGCAGAATGTCTAACACAGATACGCAGTATTTT.

This clone came up a few times. This chain connects TRBV5-5 to TRBJ2-3; D gene ambiguous. The ends were cut back, 2 bases at V and 5 bases at J, with 12 bases in the middle. The CDR3 is 14 amino acids. The V gene's germline CDR1 is SGHKS and CDR2 YYEKEE (reference sequence). The CDR3: CASSFSTQLDTQYF. As DNA, the CDR3 is TGTGCCAGCAGCTTTTCAACACAGCTAGATACGCAGTATTTT.

The rearrangement links TRBV2 to TRBJ1-1; D gene uncertain. The V and J ends lost 6 bases and 2 bases respectively, with 7 bases between them. CDR1 SNHLY and CDR2 FYNNEI come from the germline V gene. This CDR3 contains 12 residues. The CDR3 loop reads CASRAGNTEAFF. In DNA, the CDR3 is TGTGCCAGCAGGGCAGGAAACACTGAAGCTTTCTTT.

The chain recombines TRBV6-2 or TRBV6-3 with TRBJ1-1, with D possibly TRBD1 on 5 matching bases. The CDR3 has 14 amino acids. The germline gives CDR1 MNHEY, CDR2 SVGEGT. The germline V and J ends were trimmed by 5 bases and 2 bases, with 12 bases remaining between them. CDR3 nucleotides: TGTGCCAGCAGTCGCGTCAGGGTCAACACTGAAGCTTTCTTT. Protein: CASSRVRVNTEAFF.

The V and J genes are TRBV4-2 and TRBJ2-3, with unresolved D. CDR3 length equals 14 residues. V lost 3 bases, J lost 4 bases, and 11 bases lay in between. Germline V gene lookup returns CDR1 LGHNA and CDR2 YNFKEQ. The CDR3 loop is CASSHSSVADTQYF. The CDR3, as DNA: TGTGCCAGCAGCCATAGTTCTGTCGCAGATACGCAGTATTTT.

The gene calls are TRBV14 and TRBJ2-1, with TRBD1 as a possible D gene (6 bases). V was shortened by 1 base and J by 8 bases, with 18 bases between the two germline ends. This CDR3 is 16 amino acids long. Germline V gene data show CDR1 as SGHDN and CDR2 as FVKESK. CDR3 bases: TGTGCCAGCAGCCAAGGGGAAGTTTGGGGGCGGGATGAGCAGTTCTTC. Its protein product is CASSQGEVWGRDEQFF. Full variable domain (missing parts from reference TRBV14 and TRBJ2-1): EAGVTQFPSHSVIEKGQTVTLRCDPISGHDNLYWYRRVMGKEIKFLLHFVKESKQDESGMPNNRFLAERTGGTYSTLKVQPAELEDSGVYFCASSQGEVWGRDEQFFGPGTRLTVL.

The V call is TRBV18, the J call TRBJ2-4; 13 positions agree with TRBD2. Germline-derived CDR1 and CDR2 are KGHSH and LQKENI. V was clipped by 1 base and J by 0 bases; unmatched bases: 12. The CDR3 contains 21 residues. This CDR3 reads CASSPRLTSGGPAGAKNIQYF. The CDR3 nucleotides are TGTGCCAGCTCACCACGGCTGACTAGCGGGGGGCCGGCGGGAGCCAAAAACATTCAGTACTTC. Full variable domain (outside the CDR3, taken from reference TRBV18 and TRBJ2-4): NAGVMQNPRHLVRRRGQEARLRCSPMKGHSHVYWYRQLPEEGLKFMVYLQKENIIDESGMPKERFSAEFPKEGPSILRIQQVVRGDSAAYFCASSPRLTSGGPAGAKNIQYFGAGTRLSVL.

This chain joins TRBV2 and TRBJ2-7, with a possible D match to TRBD2 (6 bases). The CDR3 runs 14 residues. Trimming stripped 1 base from V and 5 bases from J, with 12 bases between. The germline V gene encodes CDR1 SNHLY and CDR2 FYNNEI. The CDR3 reads CASSEGGEPHEQYF. CDR3 nucleotides: TGTGCCAGCAGTGAAGGGGGGGAACCCCACGAGCAGTACTTC.

The chain joins TRBV2 to TRBJ1-1, with D possibly TRBD1 on 5 matching bases. Germline V gene lookup returns CDR1 SNHLY and CDR2 FYNNEI. The V end lost 3 bases, the J end lost 7 bases, and 18 bases lay between the germline ends. CDR3 length equals 15 residues. The CDR3, as DNA: TGTGCCAGCAGTGACTTTCTAGGGGCGGATCTTGAAGCTTTCTTT. This sequence encodes CASSDFLGADLEAFF.

The chain joins TRBV12-3 or TRBV12-4 to TRBJ1-1; D not resolved. The CDR3 runs 12 residues. V lost 5 bases and J lost 5, with 9 bases in between. In DNA form, the CDR3 reads TGTGCCAGCAGTAAGGGAGGTACTGAAGCTTTCTTT. Its translation: CASSKGGTEAFF.

The sample holds a few counts of this clone. This sequence joins TRBV27 and TRBJ1-2; 7 bases agree with TRBD1. The length of the CDR3 is 16 residues. Losses at the gene ends were 5 bases for V and 4 bases for J; bases not matched to a gene: 13. Per germline, CDR1 MNHEY and CDR2 SMNVEV (reference sequence). CDR3 sequence: CASSTYRQGKGYGYTF. CDR3 nucleotides: TGTGCCAGCAGTACGTACAGACAGGGTAAAGGCTATGGCTACACCTTC.

V gene TRBV2 combines with J gene TRBJ2-5, with TRBD2 matching 13 bases. The trim removed 6 bases at V and 8 bases at J, leaving 6 bases unmatched. This CDR3 region has 14 residues. Looked up from germline, CDR1 is SNHLY and CDR2 is FYNNEI. For the CDR3, the DNA is TGTGCCAGCAGGAGACTAGCGGGGGGTGGTACCCAGTACTTC. Its protein is CASRRLAGGGTQYF.

V gene TRBV6-2 or TRBV6-3 combines with J gene TRBJ1-1; TRBD1 matches 7 bases. With V trimmed by 5 bases and J by 0 bases, 3 bases remained unmatched. This CDR3 region has 14 residues. Germline CDR1 and CDR2: MNHEY and SVGEGT. The CDR3 coding sequence is TGTGCCAGCAGTCGGGGACAGATGAACACTGAAGCTTTCTTT. Amino acid sequence: CASSRGQMNTEAFF.

In this sample, this clone turned up once. The genes are TRBV30 and TRBJ2-5; TRBD1 aligns across 8 bases. Germline-derived CDR1 and CDR2 are GTSNPN and SVGIG (reference sequence). J lost 5 bases, V lost 4 bases, and 9 bases had no gene match. The CDR3 consists of 14 residues. The DNA for the CDR3 is TGTGCCTGGACCATACAGGGGGTGAGGGAGACCCAGTACTTC. Residues: CAWTIQGVRETQYF.